Below, 30 T cell receptor beta chains from the same sample are listed, as sequenced in a study of T cells after yellow fever vaccination. In TCRdb, the 5' RACE reads were re-called with MiXCR into one record per CDR3 protein. The sample consists of a few hundred thousand distinct CDR3 sequences, around 21% of them appearing once. The sequencing here drew on PBMCs, taken 15 days after the yellow fever booster vaccination. The origin of the receptors is a man aged 30-40 years who received the YFV17D yellow fever vaccine.

This clonotype was detected only a few times. The chain uses TRBV20-1 and TRBJ2-2; D remains ambiguous. Deletions cut 4 bases from V and 10 bases from J, with 19 bases between. CDR3 size: 14 residues. Germline V gene data show CDR1 as DFQATT and CDR2 as SNEGSKA (reference sequence). CDR3 sequence reads: CSATLKGVREELFF. In nucleotides, the CDR3 is TGCAGTGCTACCCTAAAGGGCGTCCGAGAGGAGCTGTTTTTT.

V and J are TRBV7-2 and TRBJ2-7, with 8 nucleotides matching TRBD2. Germline loops: CDR1 SGHTA, CDR2 FQGNSA. Unmatched junction bases numbered 11, after V lost 3 bases and J lost 7 bases. This CDR3 is 15 amino acids long. The CDR3 coding sequence is TGTGCCAGCAGCTTCGGGTCGGGAGGGGCGGGGGAGCAGTACTTC. Amino acid sequence: CASSFGSGGAGEQYF.

J is TRBJ2-2 and V is TRBV7-2, with 7 bases matching TRBD1. The CDR3 extends over 15 amino acids. The ends lost 6 bases at V and 6 bases at J; junction bases unmatched: 10. Germline CDR1 and CDR2: SGHTA and FQGNSA. CDR3 DNA: TGTGCCAGCAGTTTCGAAATAGGGGGCCCCGGGGAGCTGTTTTTT. Translating it yields CASSFEIGGPGELFF.

The V and J genes are TRBV7-8 and TRBJ2-7; D tentatively fits TRBD1 or TRBD2 (6 bases each). Germline CDR1 reads SGHVS; CDR2 reads FQNEAQ. V gave up 2 bases and J gave up 7 bases, with 24 bases separating them. This CDR3 is built from 17 residues. Here the CDR3 DNA reads TGTGCCAGCAGCTTAAAGGGGGGCTGGGAGGTTATAAGTGAGCAGTACTTC. Protein sequence: CASSLKGGWEVISEQYF.

The chain recombines TRBV20-1 with TRBJ2-1, with TRBD2 identical over 9 bases. The trim removed 3 bases at V and 8 bases at J, leaving 8 bases unmatched. This CDR3 contains 14 residues. In germline, CDR1 is DFQATT, CDR2 SNEGSKA (reference sequence). The CDR3 region has the DNA TGCAGTGCTAGGGCTAGCGGGGTTTCTGATGAGCAGTTCTTC. This encodes CSARASGVSDEQFF.

The chain has TRBV9 and TRBJ2-7, with 9 nucleotides matching TRBD1. In germline, CDR1 is SGDLS, CDR2 YYNGEE. The V segment lost 2 bases and the J segment 6 bases; nucleotides outside the gene matches: 6. The length of the CDR3 is 14 residues. This chain's CDR3 is CASSVSGTGLEQYF. DNA for the CDR3: TGTGCCAGCAGCGTTTCCGGGACAGGGCTCGAGCAGTACTTC.

The chain couples TRBV20-1 to TRBJ2-1; TRBD2 matches 8 bases. V shed 6 bases, J shed 2 bases, and the junction held 6 bases outside the gene matches. Germline V gene data show CDR1 as DFQATT and CDR2 as SNEGSKA (reference sequence). The CDR3 length is 14 residues. The CDR3: CSAHSGTAYNEQFF. CDR3 DNA sequence: TGCAGTGCCCATAGCGGGACGGCCTACAATGAGCAGTTCTTC.

There are a few counts of this clonotype. This rearrangement joins TRBV27 to TRBJ2-7; D not certain. The CDR3 runs 14 residues. V was clipped by 3 bases and J by 6 bases, with 15 bases between them. CDR1 MNHEY and CDR2 SMNVEV come from the germline V gene (reference sequence). The CDR3 sequence: CASSFSSVLGEQYF. The CDR3 DNA reads TGTGCCAGCAGTTTTTCCTCCGTACTCGGCGAGCAGTACTTC.

The chain links TRBV6-2 or TRBV6-3 to TRBJ1-5; tentative D call: TRBD1 (6 bases). Trimming removed 8 bases at V and 1 base at J, with 15 bases between. The CDR3 runs 15 residues. Germline loops: CDR1 MNHEY, CDR2 SVGEGT. CDR3 loop: CASAKGGISNQPQHF. CDR3 nucleotide sequence: TGTGCCAGCGCAAAGGGGGGTATCAGCAATCAGCCCCAGCATTTT.

V gene TRBV30 combines with J gene TRBJ2-3; tentatively, D is TRBD2 (5 bases). The CDR3 loop spans 12 amino acids. CDR1 and CDR2 from the germline V gene are GTSNPN and SVGIG (reference sequence). Trimming pared 1 base from V and 7 bases from J, leaving 9 bases between. CDR3 sequence: CAWSGTLYTQYF. In nucleotides, the CDR3 is TGTGCCTGGAGTGGGACTCTCTATACGCAGTATTTT.

This sequence joins TRBV20-1 and TRBJ2-7; TRBD1 might be the D (5 bases). Trimming shortened V by 0 bases and J by 6 bases, and 18 bases separated the two germline ends. Germline CDR1 reads DFQATT; CDR2 reads SNEGSKA (reference sequence). The CDR3 is 15 amino acids. CDR3 DNA: TGCAGTGCTAGAGATAGAGGCCAGGGTAGTCCCGAGCAGTACTTC. Translating it yields CSARDRGQGSPEQYF.

This clonotype was detected only a few times. V gene TRBV5-1 combines with J gene TRBJ2-7; possibly TRBD1 for D (5 bases). CDR1 and CDR2 from the germline V gene are SGHRS and YFSETQ. This CDR3 region has 13 residues. V lost 0 bases and J lost 7, with 11 bases in between. CDR3 residues: CASSLGGKGEQYF. As DNA, the CDR3 is TGCGCCAGCAGCTTGGGTGGGAAGGGGGAGCAGTACTTC.

This clonotype was seen more than once but under ten times. This chain connects TRBV5-1 to TRBJ2-1; D ambiguous. CDR1 is SGHRS, CDR2 YFSETQ, per germline. Between the trimmed V and J ends, which lost 9 bases and 7 bases, there was a span of 11 bases. The CDR3 has 11 amino acids. The CDR3: CATRVENEQFF. CDR3 nucleotides: TGCGCCACCAGAGTTGAAAATGAGCAGTTCTTC. Using reference TRBV5-1 and TRBJ2-1 for the parts outside the CDR3, the full variable domain is KAGVTQTPRYLIKTRGQQVTLSCSPISGHRSVSWYQQTPGQGLQFLFEYFSETQRNKGNFPGRFSGRQFSNSRSEMNVSTLELGDSALYLCATRVENEQFFGPGTRLTVL.

The V gene is TRBV5-1, the J gene TRBJ2-4; the D is unclear. The CDR3 totals 16 residues. V lost 4 bases, J lost 0 bases, and 14 bases lay in between. CDR1 and CDR2 (germline): SGHRS, YFSETQ. The CDR3: CASSPQPSLAKNIQYF. Written as DNA, the CDR3 is TGCGCCAGCAGCCCGCAGCCCAGTCTAGCCAAAAACATTCAGTACTTC.

The chain uses TRBV5-1 and TRBJ2-1, with a tentative D call TRBD2 (5 bases). CDR3 length equals 15 residues. CDR1 and CDR2 from the germline V gene are SGHRS and YFSETQ. The germline V and J ends were trimmed by 0 bases and 2 bases, with 9 bases remaining between them. The CDR3 DNA sequence: TGCGCCAGCAGCTTGGACGGGGTGACCTACAATGAGCAGTTCTTC. This codes for CASSLDGVTYNEQFF.

The chain links TRBV20-1 to TRBJ2-1; 11 nucleotides align to TRBD2. Looked up from germline, CDR1 is DFQATT and CDR2 is SNEGSKA (reference sequence). CDR3 length: 12 residues. The V segment lost 6 bases and the J segment 12 bases; nucleotides outside the gene matches: 7. CDR3: CSALTSGELQFF. The CDR3 nucleotides read TGCAGTGCATTGACTAGCGGGGAGTTGCAGTTCTTC.

In its sample, this clonotype was seen a few times. This chain connects TRBV6-2 or TRBV6-3 to TRBJ2-4; TRBD2 agrees at 10 bases. J was trimmed by 8 bases and V by 2 bases; bases with no gene match: 3. The CDR3 sequence is 14 residues long. Germline lookup yields CDR1 MNHEY and CDR2 SVGEGT. CDR3 region: CASSYGTSAYIQYF. As DNA, the CDR3 is TGTGCCAGCAGTTACGGGACTAGCGCGTACATTCAGTACTTC.

This clonotype was recorded a few times. The V gene is TRBV20-1, the J gene TRBJ2-7; a weak D match, TRBD1 (5 bases). CDR1 and CDR2 from the germline V gene are DFQATT and SNEGSKA (reference sequence). Trimming cost V 0 bases and J 5 bases, with 5 bases left between them. This CDR3 is 11 amino acids long. CDR3 loop: CSAREGDEQYF. The CDR3 coding sequence is TGCAGTGCTAGAGAAGGGGACGAGCAGTACTTC.

V is TRBV18 and J is TRBJ1-2, with D possibly matching TRBD1 (5 bases). Trimming stripped 3 bases from V and 4 bases from J, with 15 bases between. The CDR3 has 15 amino acids. CDR1 and CDR2 from the germline V gene are KGHSH and LQKENI. The CDR3 reads CASSPDDSPFYGYTF. For the CDR3, the DNA is TGTGCCAGCTCACCGGACGACAGCCCATTCTATGGCTACACCTTC.

In the case of this clonotype: A read error may produce the germline difference seen at one junction end. The V and J genes are TRBV11-2 and TRBJ1-1, with TRBD1 matching 7 bases. The CDR3 consists of 21 residues. Germline V gene lookup returns CDR1 SGHAT and CDR2 FQNNGV. The CDR3 nucleotides read TGTGCCAGCAGATTAGTCGAACTAGGAGACCGGGACAGAGAGACCAACACTGAAGCTTTCTTT. It is translated as CASRLVELGDRDRETNTEAFF.

This clonotype has more than one count but fewer than ten. The chain links TRBV5-1 to TRBJ2-1; TRBD2 agrees at 10 bases. Germline-derived CDR1 and CDR2 are SGHRS and YFSETQ. The length of the CDR3 is 15 residues. V was clipped by 6 bases and J by 10 bases; unmatched bases: 13. The CDR3 DNA is TGCGCCAGCACCCGGTCGGCTAGCGGGAGTAACGAGCAGTTCTTC. Its protein product is CASTRSASGSNEQFF.

This clonotype turned up a few times. The chain combines TRBV2 with TRBJ2-5; D possibly uses TRBD1 or TRBD2 (6 bases each). Germline V gives CDR1 SNHLY, CDR2 FYNNEI. Deletions cut 9 bases from V and 2 bases from J, with 16 bases between. This CDR3 has 14 residues. This CDR3 reads CASTKGGLQETQYF. In nucleotides, the CDR3 is TGTGCCAGTACGAAGGGGGGCCTTCAAGAGACCCAGTACTTC.

CDR3 amino acids: CSAPTLLRTDTQYF. The CDR3 DNA is TGCAGTGCCCCCACACTACTCCGCACAGATACGCAGTATTTT. This rearrangement joins TRBV20-1 to TRBJ2-3; D is unresolved. V was pared by 6 bases and J by 1 base, with 14 bases between. CDR3 length: 14 amino acids. Germline V CDR1 and CDR2: DFQATT, SNEGSKA (reference sequence).

In this sample, this clonotype turned up a few times. The chain couples TRBV7-6 to TRBJ2-3, with a weak D call TRBD2 (6 bases). Germline V gene lookup returns CDR1 SGHVS and CDR2 FNYEAQ. Deletions cut 8 bases from V and 6 bases from J, with 12 bases between. The CDR3 length is 12 residues. As DNA, the CDR3 is TGTGCCAGCCGGGGAGGCTTTGATACGCAGTATTTT. Protein sequence: CASRGGFDTQYF.

This clonotype was recorded a few times. The genes are TRBV4-3 and TRBJ2-5, with 9 nucleotides matching TRBD2. Germline CDR1 is LGHNA and CDR2 is YSLEER. Unmatched junction bases numbered 8, after V lost 0 bases and J lost 6 bases. This CDR3 comprises 16 residues. The CDR3 DNA reads TGCGCCAGCAGCCAAGAACCTGCGGGAGGGCCGAAGACCCAGTACTTC. Translated: CASSQEPAGGPKTQYF.

The CDR3 sequence: CASSLDTGEQYF. The CDR3 nucleotides read TGCGCCAGCAGCTTGGATACTGGGGAGCAGTACTTC. The chain joins TRBV5-1 to TRBJ2-7; D call uncertain. CDR3 length: 12 residues. The germline V and J ends were trimmed by 0 bases and 7 bases, with 8 bases remaining between them. Germline V gene lookup returns CDR1 SGHRS and CDR2 YFSETQ.

J is TRBJ2-7 and V is TRBV7-2, with a tentative D call TRBD2 (6 bases). Germline V lookup: CDR1 SGHTA, CDR2 FQGNSA. This CDR3 has 14 amino acids. The V and J ends lost 2 bases and 1 base respectively, with 9 bases between them. The CDR3 sequence is CASSLYRGSYEQYF. CDR3 nucleotides: TGTGCCAGCAGCTTATACCGGGGGTCCTACGAGCAGTACTTC.

This clonotype has only a few counts. This chain uses TRBV5-5 with TRBJ2-7; D not certain. In germline, CDR1 is SGHKS, CDR2 YYEKEE (reference sequence). V shed 2 bases and J shed 2 bases, with 14 bases lying between them. The CDR3 extends over 15 amino acids. Here the CDR3 reads CASSFVRLGAYEQYF. CDR3 sequence (DNA): TGTGCCAGCAGCTTTGTTCGCCTTGGGGCCTACGAGCAGTACTTC.

The gene calls are TRBV5-1 and TRBJ2-1; D is unclear. Germline CDR1 is SGHRS and CDR2 is YFSETQ. Deletions cut 7 bases from V and 7 bases from J, with 9 bases between. The CDR3 is 11 residues long. In DNA form, the CDR3 reads TGCGCCAGCTTGGGCCAGAATGAGCAGTTCTTC. It is translated as CASLGQNEQFF.

The J gene is TRBJ2-5, the V gene TRBV5-1; 9 bases align to TRBD1. V lost 3 bases and J lost 1; bases outside the gene matches: 4. CDR1 is SGHRS and CDR2 is YFSETQ in the germline V gene. The length of the CDR3 is 15 residues. CDR3 sequence reads: CASSSDRGPQETQYF. CDR3 DNA sequence: TGCGCCAGCAGCTCGGACAGGGGTCCCCAAGAGACCCAGTACTTC.